These 6 T cell receptor beta chains were sequenced from one sample in a study of T-cell reconstitution after alpha-beta-depleted transplantation in children. Preparation of the TCRbeta library was carried out with unique molecular identifiers. TCRdb processed the PCR reads anew with MiXCR; each CDR3 protein has one entry. The data contain around 420,000 distinct CDR3 sequences, about 17% of them singletons. Here the sequenced sample was PBMCs, mostly from graft donor cells, taken 360 days after TCRalphabeta/CD19-depleted stem cell transplant. The receptors originated from a boy younger than two who had a stem cell transplant for Wiskott-Aldrich syndrome, so the T cells may come from the graft donor.

CDR3 DNA: TGTGCCAGCAAAACCAGCGGGCGATGGCTTAGTACAGATACGCAGTATTTT. Its translation is CASKTSGRWLSTDTQYF. The V call is TRBV27, the J call TRBJ2-3, with D perhaps TRBD2 (6 bases). The CDR3 length is 17 residues. Per the germline V gene, CDR1 is MNHEY and CDR2 is SMNVEV (reference sequence). V lost 7 bases to trimming and J lost 3 bases, with 23 bases between them.

This clonotype has a single count. This chain connects TRBV6-5 to TRBJ2-7; D is undetermined. CDR1 MNHEY and CDR2 SVGAGI come from the germline V gene. V was cut by 3 bases and J by 2 bases, with 8 bases left in between. The CDR3 totals 13 residues. The CDR3 here is CASSYSFAYEQYF. CDR3 coding DNA: TGTGCCAGCAGTTATAGCTTCGCCTACGAGCAGTACTTC.

The rearrangement uses TRBV5-1 and TRBJ2-3; 13 nucleotides agree with TRBD2. CDR3 length: 13 residues. The ends lost 6 bases at V and 6 bases at J; junction bases unmatched: 1. From germline, CDR1 is SGHRS and CDR2 YFSETQ. CDR3 sequence: CASKTSGRDTQYF. CDR3 in DNA: TGCGCCAGCAAGACTAGCGGGAGGGATACGCAGTATTTT. The entire variable domain, with the rest obtained from reference TRBV5-1 and TRBJ2-3, is as follows: KAGVTQTPRYLIKTRGQQVTLSCSPISGHRSVSWYQQTPGQGLQFLFEYFSETQRNKGNFPGRFSGRQFSNSRSEMNVSTLELGDSALYLCASKTSGRDTQYFGPGTRLTVL.

This clonotype was counted only a few times. This chain links TRBV7-8 with TRBJ2-2; D is possibly TRBD1 (7 bases). Between the trimmed V and J ends, which lost 0 bases and 5 bases, there was a span of 16 bases. CDR3 size: 17 residues. Germline CDR1 and CDR2: SGHVS and FQNEAQ. The CDR3 spells CASSLAGGQPVTGELFF. The DNA of the CDR3 is TGTGCCAGCAGCTTAGCCGGGGGACAGCCTGTAACCGGGGAGCTGTTTTTT.

This chain connects TRBV24-1 to TRBJ2-3; D perhaps matches TRBD2 (7 bases). CDR3 size: 16 residues. Per germline, CDR1 KGHDR and CDR2 SFDVKD. V was cut by 5 bases and J by 7 bases, with 21 bases left in between. The CDR3 DNA follows: TGTGCCACCAGTGGCGAAGGGGGGGGCTTTGGTTATACGCAGTATTTT. This encodes CATSGEGGGFGYTQYF.

The chain uses TRBV9 and TRBJ1-3; TRBD1 matches 8 bases. This CDR3 region has 19 residues. Germline V lookup: CDR1 SGDLS, CDR2 YYNGEE. J gave up 1 base and V 0 bases, and 12 bases lay outside the gene matches. CDR3 bases: TGTGCCAGCAGCGTAGGACAGGGGAGCCCCGGGAATTCTGGAAACACCATATATTTT. It translates to CASSVGQGSPGNSGNTIYF.